This T cell receptor beta chain was recorded in a study of tumor-infiltrating lymphocytes in primary liver carcinoma (TCRdb year 2017). Turning to the overall study: Of the five patients (three men and two women, aged 30 to 69 years), four had hepatocellular carcinoma and one had combined HCC and intrahepatic cholangiocarcinoma. TCRbeta repertoire sequencing, expression microarrays and whole-exome sequencing were combined in the study across five regions of each liver tumor, with adjacent normal tissue and blood also included. Agilent mRNA microarray profiling was performed on the approximately 27 tumor region samples to relate TCRbeta repertoire diversity to the local molecular phenotype. The tumors of the five patients were staged as T1-T3 N0M0, with maximum diameters ranging from roughly 4 to 10 cm. Repertoires from technical replicates were highly reproducible, with mean shared-clone rates approximately 0.9 and correlation coefficients above 0.95. TCRbeta repertoire sequencing covered about 35 specimens from 5 patients: about 25 tumor regions, 5 adjacent noncancerous liver tissues and 5 peripheral blood samples. Each sample produced roughly 3.65 to 8 million productive TCRbeta reads, and read depth showed no significant difference between tissue types. General findings and caveats noted by the study authors: Pairs of tumor regions showed greater repertoire overlap (mean roughly 35%) than tumor-adjacent pairs (about 17%) or tumor-blood pairs (approximately 15%), which is consistent with antigen-driven expansion. Only the TCR beta chain was sequenced, which likely underestimates true repertoire diversity because unpaired alpha chains were not captured. Because the samples were bulk and unsorted, CD4+ and CD8+ T cell repertoires could not be compared. Only 4 or 5 patients were included in the study, and the authors note that the findings should be validated in a larger study. The top 250 clones made up a significantly larger repertoire fraction in tumors than in blood (p = 0.039). Only roughly 7-25% of top clones appeared in all five regions of a tumor, which suggests that tumor-infiltrating T cells are spatially heterogeneous.

The CDR3 sequence holds 13 residues, the cysteine and phenylalanine included. Only the CDR3 DNA is retained, 39 bases long and in frame from the first base. V was cut back by 3 bases and J by 2 bases, leaving a gap of 10 bases between them. CDR1 and CDR2 were assigned from the germline V gene as SQVTM and ANQGSEA. Using a constant-region primer and ProtoScript II reverse transcriptase, TCRbeta-specific cDNA was reverse-transcribed from about 540 ng total RNA. The TCRbeta libraries were prepared through three rounds of nested multiplex PCR following a slightly modified ARM-PCR procedure. Each of the first two PCR rounds ran for approximately 10 cycles using multiplex TRBV1-TRBV30 forward primers together with a Cbeta reverse primer. Sample barcodes and Illumina adapters were attached in a final 25-cycle PCR using Deep VentR polymerase. Before sequencing, amplicons of 200-500 bp were gel-purified using a QIAquick gel extraction kit. An Illumina HiSeq 2500 was used to sequence the TCRbeta amplicons, generating 250-bp paired-end reads. Under the source paper's analysis protocol: Trimmomatic v0.33 was used to quality-trim the reads, and FLASH v1.2.11 was used to merge paired reads so that full CDR3 sequences could be recovered. V, D and J germline segments were assigned to the rearranged TCRbeta sequences using MiGEC v1.2.1b. Clonotype statistics, along with Shannon-Wiener diversity indices, were calculated using VDJtools v1.0.0. To cut down on sampling bias, every analysis after diversity analysis relied on just the 250 most abundant clonotypes from each sample. TCRdb reprocessed the public reads (quality trimming at Q25 with fastp, clone calling with MiXCR) and kept in-frame beta chains. All rows with the same CDR3 protein become a single entry with the most common DNA and genes. TCRdb's processing, not the study's, gives the V and J calls here. This sample is represented by tens of thousands of distinct CDR3 sequences; 60% to 75% of them were singletons. The top ten constitute approximately 19% of the sample.

This clonotype was seen repeatedly, ten times or more. What this receptor recognizes is not known. No per-base quality is available; no much larger clone lies one base away. Total RNA and DNA were co-extracted without cell sorting from around 20-30 mg of bulk tissue using the AllPrep DNA/RNA mini kit. Between late 2015 and early 2016, about five patients in China with histopathologically diagnosed primary liver carcinoma had their tumors surgically resected. Chronic HBV infection was present in the patients, and the patients were treatment-naive at sampling. Each tumor was sampled at five spatially separated regions: the tumor centre plus the superior, inferior, left-lateral and right-lateral poles. According to histology, viable tumor cells made up more than 75% of every tumor sample. Fresh tumor and adjacent tissue pieces were bisected; one half was stored in RNAlater at -80°C, the other sent for histology.

The chain uses TRBV29-1 and TRBJ1-1; a tentative D call is TRBD1 (5 bases match). Sequenced material: liver tumor tissue from sampling region 1. The cell subset or site label of this sample denotes: tumor region T1, superior pole. The source is a man aged 35-49 years with primary liver carcinoma and hepatitis B virus infection. This receptor carries the CDR3 CSVDRVVNTEAFF. In nucleotide form, the sequence is TGCAGCGTTGACAGGGTGGTAAACACTGAAGCTTTCTTT.